The 3 T cell receptor beta chains reported below all come from one sample, sequenced in a study of identical twins. TCRdb re-derived calls from the 5' RACE reads in MiXCR, one entry per CDR3 protein. The sample gives 400,000 to 550,000 distinct CDR3 sequences, 13% to 15% of which show up once; 0.95% to 1% is in the top ten. The same specimen was also included in a second study, on yellow fever vaccine responses in identical twins.

The sequencing input was CD4+ T cells sorted from blood. Receptors originate from a woman aged 18-29 years in good health.

The gene calls are TRBV24-1 and TRBJ2-5, with D perhaps given as TRBD1 or TRBD2 (5 bases each). The CDR3 loop spans 14 amino acids. Germline V gene data show CDR1 as KGHDR and CDR2 as SFDVKD. Deletions cut 1 base from V and 5 bases from J, with 10 bases between. In nucleotides, the CDR3 is TGTGCCACCAGTGATTTTGGGGGTACGGAGACCCAGTACTTC. Its translation: CATSDFGGTETQYF.

The chain combines TRBV12-3 or TRBV12-4 with TRBJ2-2; 11 bases are a match to TRBD2. Trimming at V came to 2 bases and at J to 8 bases, leaving 4 bases not matched to a gene. This CDR3 comprises 15 residues. The CDR3 DNA follows: TGTGCCAGCAGTTTATTAGCGGGAGGGCGGGGGGAGCTGTTTTTT. Protein sequence: CASSLLAGGRGELFF.

This clonotype turned up a few times. This chain uses TRBV20-1 with TRBJ2-1, with 8 nucleotides matching TRBD2. CDR3 length: 13 amino acids. V dropped 3 bases and J dropped 9; count of bases not matched to a gene: 7. CDR1 DFQATT and CDR2 SNEGSKA come from the germline V gene (reference sequence). For the CDR3, the DNA is TGCAGTGCTAGGCGGGGGGCCTTACTTGAGCAGTTCTTC. This gives the protein CSARRGALLEQFF.